The next 19 T cell receptor beta chains were all read from a single sample in a study of breast tumors, draining lymph nodes, adjacent tissues. Via MiXCR, TCRdb re-called the multiplex PCR reads, giving one row per CDR3 protein. There are about 140,000 distinct CDR3 sequences in the sample; 32% occur only once, and less than 2.5% lies in the top ten. Breast cancer patients provided tissue from their axillary draining lymph nodes. Material for sequencing was axillary lymph node tissue. The receptor source for this set is a female donor with breast cancer. Some clones in this sample may be carry-over from other donors' samples.

The genes are TRBV2 and TRBJ2-7; D is possibly TRBD1 (5 bases). Germline V gives CDR1 SNHLY, CDR2 FYNNEI. Trimming cost V 2 bases and J 7 bases, with 18 bases left between them. The CDR3 is 15 residues long. In DNA, the CDR3 is TGTGCCAGCAGTGAATGGGGCAGGGCCGTAAATGAGCAGTACGTC. Its translation is CASSEWGRAVNEQYV.

Many counts were recorded for this clonotype. The genes are TRBV19 and TRBJ2-1, with 8 bases that match TRBD2. The ends lost 5 bases at V and 0 bases at J; junction bases unmatched: 9. This CDR3 is built from 17 residues. The germline V gene encodes CDR1 LNHDA and CDR2 SQIVND (reference sequence). The CDR3 sequence is CASSPRGSGSSYNEQFF. The CDR3 DNA follows: TGTGCCAGTAGTCCCCGGGGCAGCGGGAGCTCCTACAATGAGCAGTTCTTC.

There are a few counts of this clonotype. The junction differs from germline at one of its ends, possibly a read error. The DNA for the CDR3 is TGCGCCAGCGGATCAAACAGCTATGGCTACACCTTC. Protein sequence: CASGSNSYGYTF. The chain carries TRBV7-9 and TRBJ1-2; D gene unclear. The CDR3 length is 12 residues. CDR1 SEHNR and CDR2 FQNEAQ come from the germline V gene (reference sequence).

In this sample, this clonotype turned up many times. A clone one base away is much larger, so this may be a read error. The rearrangement links TRBV10-3 to TRBJ1-2, with unresolved D. The V end was cut by 3 bases, the J end by 8 bases, with 10 bases between. Looked up from germline, CDR1 is ENHRY and CDR2 is SYGVKD. This CDR3 comprises 12 residues. CDR3 amino acids: CAISEGKGGYTF. The CDR3 DNA reads as TGTGCCATCAGTGAAGGGAAGGGAGGCTACACCTTC.

This clonotype was detected ten times or more. The germline gene is not matched at one end of the junction; a read error may be the cause. This chain connects TRBV11-2 to TRBJ1-3; tentatively, D is TRBD1 (5 bases). CDR1 SGHAT and CDR2 FQNNGV come from the germline V gene. This CDR3 comprises 13 residues. CDR3 amino acids: CASSIDRGNTIYF. The CDR3 region has the DNA TGTGCCAGCAGCATAGACAGAGGAAACACCATATATTTT.

Worth noting for this clonotype: A read error may account for a junction end that differs from germline. This rearrangement joins TRBV7-8 to TRBJ2-4; D possibly corresponds to TRBD2 (5 bases). CDR1 SGHVS and CDR2 FQNEAQ come from the germline V gene. This CDR3 contains 15 residues. The CDR3 loop is CASSSEALVSNIQHF. The CDR3 DNA is TGTGCCAGCAGCTCAGAGGCACTAGTCAGTAACATTCAGCACTTC.

The V gene is TRBV6-5, the J gene TRBJ2-2, with D perhaps matching TRBD1 (6 bases). Germline assignment: CDR1 MNHEY and CDR2 SVGAGI. Trimming stripped 11 bases from V and 8 bases from J, with 15 bases between. CDR3 length: 12 residues. CDR3 in DNA: TGTGCCGCAGTCAGGGGTCAAGGGGAGCTGTTTTTT. Amino acid sequence: CAAVRGQGELFF.

This clonotype showed up many times. The chain combines TRBV5-1 with TRBJ2-1; 8 nucleotides match TRBD2. From germline, CDR1 is SGHRS and CDR2 YFSETQ. V trimming: 4 bases; J trimming: 4 bases; junction bases outside the gene matches: 10. CDR3 length: 16 residues. The CDR3 DNA reads as TGCGCCAGCAGCCCACGGGGACTAGTGGGTTACAATGAGCAGTTCTTC. Protein: CASSPRGLVGYNEQFF.

This clonotype occurred many times. The chain joins TRBV10-2 to TRBJ2-2; TRBD1 is a possible D gene (6 bases). The V gene's germline CDR1 is WSHSY and CDR2 SAAADI. V was shortened by 0 bases and J by 1 base, with 15 bases between the two germline ends. The CDR3 is made up of 18 amino acids. CDR3 DNA sequence: TGCGCCAGCAGTGAGTCGTACTGGGACACTTTGAACACCGGGGAGCTGTTTTTT. Translation gives CASSESYWDTLNTGELFF.

Many counts were recorded for this clonotype. The chain carries TRBV5-6 and TRBJ2-3, with D possibly matching TRBD2 (6 bases). This CDR3 has 15 residues. Between the trimmed V and J ends, which lost 9 bases and 1 base, there was a span of 18 bases. Germline V gene lookup returns CDR1 SGHDT and CDR2 YYEEEE. CDR3 sequence (DNA): TGTGCCACCTTTCAGAGCGGGTACGGCACAGATACGCAGTATTTT. Its protein product is CATFQSGYGTDTQYF.

This clonotype was seen only a few times. The chain carries TRBV7-2 and TRBJ2-5; TRBD2 aligns across 7 bases. The CDR3 totals 17 residues. Germline CDR1 reads SGHTA; CDR2 reads FQGNSA. The trim removed 1 base at V and 9 bases at J, leaving 17 bases unmatched. CDR3 DNA sequence: TGTGCCAGCAGCTTAGGGTCTGGGGGGGGAGGCGGGGAGCCCCAGTACTTC. It encodes CASSLGSGGGGGEPQYF.

V and J are TRBV12-3 or TRBV12-4 and TRBJ2-5, with a tentative D call TRBD2 (5 bases). The CDR3 totals 15 residues. V was shortened by 3 bases and J by 5 bases, with 16 bases between the two germline ends. CDR3 sequence reads: CASSFFSFRGETQYF. CDR3 bases: TGTGCCAGCAGTTTCTTTAGTTTCCGAGGGGAGACCCAGTACTTC.

This clonotype was found many times. The V and J genes are TRBV18 and TRBJ2-5, with D tentatively TRBD1 (6 bases). This CDR3 region has 14 residues. CDR1 KGHSH and CDR2 LQKENI come from the germline V gene. The V gene lost 3 bases and the J gene lost 4 bases, with 12 bases spanning the gap. The CDR3 sequence: CASSPTGQSETQYF. DNA of the CDR3: TGTGCCAGCTCACCGACAGGACAATCAGAGACCCAGTACTTC.

Ten or more counts support this clonotype. This may come from a read error, since a much larger clone is one base off. This sequence joins TRBV20-1 and TRBJ1-2; D unresolved. The germline V gene encodes CDR1 DFQATT and CDR2 SNEGSKA (reference sequence). This CDR3 comprises 12 residues. The chain's CDR3 is CSADTANYGSTF. CDR3 bases: TGCAGTGCTGACACAGCTAACTATGGCTCCACCTTC.

The sample holds many counts of this clonotype. The chain uses TRBV6-5 and TRBJ1-3, with 10 bases that match TRBD1. There are 16 residues in the CDR3. CDR1 is MNHEY, CDR2 SVGAGI, per germline. V was clipped by 6 bases and J by 4 bases; unmatched bases: 9. CDR3 protein: CASSPSGTGVGNTIYF. The CDR3 DNA reads TGTGCCAGCAGCCCTTCCGGGACAGGGGTAGGAAACACCATATATTTT.

Many counts were recorded for this clonotype. The genes are TRBV6-2 or TRBV6-3 and TRBJ2-7; 14 bases align to TRBD2. Germline lookup yields CDR1 MNHEY and CDR2 SVGEGT. The CDR3 consists of 15 residues. Trimming removed 6 bases from V and 6 bases from J; junction bases left unmatched: 7. The CDR3, as DNA: TGTGCCAGCAGACGACTAGCGGGGGGGCTCTCCGAGCAGTACGTC. Its translation: CASRRLAGGLSEQYV.

This clonotype showed up many times. The rearrangement joins TRBV30 to TRBJ2-5, with D maybe TRBD2 (6 bases). The V end was cut by 0 bases, the J end by 4 bases, with 9 bases between. This CDR3 is 13 amino acids long. The germline gives CDR1 GTSNPN, CDR2 SVGIG (reference sequence). CDR3 DNA sequence: TGTGCCTGGAGTGTGGCGGGGTCAGAGACCCAGTACTTC. Protein sequence: CAWSVAGSETQYF.

About this clonotype: Given the absence of the conserved phenylalanine or tryptophan at the CDR3 end, a read error is likely. The V and J genes are TRBV20-1 and TRBJ2-7, with 10 bases lining up with TRBD2. The CDR3 consists of 14 residues. Unmatched junction bases numbered 7, after V lost 2 bases and J lost 6 bases. Germline CDR1 and CDR2: DFQATT and SNEGSKA (reference sequence). The CDR3 bases are TGCAGTGCTAGATCACTAGCGGGGCACTCCGAGCAGTACCTC. Translated: CSARSLAGHSEQYL.

This clonotype was observed many times. The chain employs TRBV3-1 and TRBJ2-1, with TRBD1 identical over 7 bases. This CDR3 is built from 15 residues. Trimming removed 3 bases from V and 1 base from J; junction bases left unmatched: 3. Germline V lookup: CDR1 LGHDT, CDR2 YNNKEL (reference sequence). DNA of the CDR3: TGTGCCAGCAGCCACCGACAGGGTTCCTACAATGAGCAGTTCTTC. The encoded protein is CASSHRQGSYNEQFF.